This TCR beta chain was observed in a study of long-term antiretroviral therapy in people with HIV. The CDR3 runs to 15 residues. CDR1 and CDR2 from the germline V gene are SEHNR and FQNEAQ (reference sequence). Trimming cost V 5 bases and J 1 base; bases outside gene matches: 5. At survey level, the immunoSEQ assay was run in its v3.0 version. Using immunoSEQ multiplex PCR, the repertoire was profiled, and TCRdb retains in-frame clones only, with some absent. The sample shows about 16,000 clones, 77% of them seen only once. The sample in question was unsorted PBMCs, obtained 2.1 years after starting antiretroviral therapy. This receptor was taken from a man between 35 and 55 years old with HIV. V and J are TRBV7-9 and TRBJ2-7, with 10 bases aligning to TRBD2. The CDR3 here is CASSGLTSGSYEQYF. The CDR3 nucleotides are TGTGCCAGCAGCGGGTTGACTAGCGGGTCCTACGAGCAGTACTTC.